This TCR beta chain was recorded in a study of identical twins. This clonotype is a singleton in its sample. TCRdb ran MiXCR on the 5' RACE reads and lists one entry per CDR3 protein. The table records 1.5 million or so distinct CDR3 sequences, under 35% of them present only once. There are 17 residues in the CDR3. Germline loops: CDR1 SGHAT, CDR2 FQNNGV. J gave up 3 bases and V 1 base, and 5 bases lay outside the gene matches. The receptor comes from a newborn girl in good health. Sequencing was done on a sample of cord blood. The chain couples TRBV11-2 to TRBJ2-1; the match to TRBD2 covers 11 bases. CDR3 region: CASSLGLAGGYYNEQFF. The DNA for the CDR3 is TGTGCCAGCAGCTTAGGGCTAGCGGGAGGCTACTACAATGAGCAGTTCTTC.